This passage covers 15 T cell receptor beta chains from one sample sequenced in a study of CD8 T cells in Susac syndrome. The authors reverse transcribed roughly 0.5 to 1 ug RNA with random hexamers. In TCRdb, the immunoSEQ multiplex PCR reads were re-called with MiXCR into one record per CDR3 protein. The table has over 150,000 distinct CDR3 sequences, about 93% seen once. Sample: CD4+ T cells from PBMCs. These receptors were collected from a human donor with Susac syndrome.

The V gene is TRBV7-8, the J gene TRBJ2-1; the D gene is possibly TRBD2 (6 bases). The CDR3 contains 17 residues. The V gene lost 2 bases and the J gene lost 2 bases, with 16 bases spanning the gap. In germline, CDR1 is SGHVS, CDR2 FQNEAQ. CDR3 nucleotides: TGTGCCAGCAGCTTAATCGTCGGTGGCGGGGCCTACAATGAGCAGTTCTTC. Translating gives CASSLIVGGGAYNEQFF.

The rearrangement joins TRBV5-1 to TRBJ2-6, with TRBD2 matching 7 bases. Unmatched junction bases numbered 3, after V lost 3 bases and J lost 0 bases. The CDR3 length is 16 residues. Germline CDR1 is SGHRS and CDR2 is YFSETQ. CDR3 in amino acids: CASSSWTSSGANVLTF. The DNA for the CDR3 is TGCGCCAGCAGCTCCTGGACTAGCTCTGGGGCCAACGTCCTGACTTTC. Full variable domain (missing parts from reference TRBV5-1 and TRBJ2-6): KAGVTQTPRYLIKTRGQQVTLSCSPISGHRSVSWYQQTPGQGLQFLFEYFSETQRNKGNFPGRFSGRQFSNSRSEMNVSTLELGDSALYLCASSSWTSSGANVLTFGAGSRLTVL.

The rearrangement links TRBV20-1 to TRBJ1-5; the match to TRBD1 covers 11 bases. CDR3 length equals 16 residues. With V trimmed by 1 base and J by 7 bases, 9 bases remained unmatched. Germline values: CDR1 DFQATT, CDR2 SNEGSKA (reference sequence). The CDR3 sequence: CSARGTGGYKDQPQHF. CDR3 nucleotide sequence: TGCAGTGCTAGAGGGACAGGGGGCTATAAGGACCAGCCCCAGCATTTT.

This chain uses TRBV14 with TRBJ2-2; TRBD1 is a possible D gene (5 bases). CDR3 length: 15 residues. In germline, CDR1 is SGHDN, CDR2 FVKESK. V was pared by 0 bases and J by 7 bases, with 12 bases between. The CDR3 region is CASSQDHRLYGELFF. CDR3 sequence (DNA): TGTGCCAGCAGCCAAGATCACAGGTTATACGGGGAGCTGTTTTTT.

Here the CDR3 DNA reads TGCGCCAGCAGCCAAGAGATCCGGAGCGGGGAGACCCAGTACTTC. Amino acids: CASSQEIRSGETQYF. V usage is TRBV4-3 and J usage is TRBJ2-5; tentative D call: TRBD2 (6 bases). The V gene lost 0 bases and the J gene lost 5 bases, with 13 bases spanning the gap. The CDR3 is made up of 15 amino acids. CDR1 and CDR2 (germline): LGHNA, YSLEER.

The chain carries TRBV3-1 and TRBJ1-1; D gene uncertain. CDR1 is LGHDT, CDR2 YNNKEL, per germline (reference sequence). Trimming pared 0 bases from V and 9 bases from J, leaving 5 bases between. This CDR3 has 11 residues. CDR3 nucleotide sequence: TGTGCCAGCAGCCAAGATTGGAAAGCTTTCTTT. Its translation: CASSQDWKAFF.

The count of this clonotype is one. V and J are TRBV20-1 and TRBJ2-1, with 13 bases lining up with TRBD2. The CDR3 is made up of 16 amino acids. Germline values: CDR1 DFQATT, CDR2 SNEGSKA (reference sequence). Trimming at V came to 3 bases and at J to 4 bases, leaving 6 bases not matched to a gene. The CDR3 loop reads CSASPGTSGAYNEQFF. In DNA, the CDR3 is TGCAGTGCTAGCCCCGGGACTAGCGGGGCTTACAATGAGCAGTTCTTC.

The chain has TRBV7-9 and TRBJ1-3, with a tentative D call TRBD1 (6 bases). CDR1 SEHNR and CDR2 FQNEAQ come from the germline V gene (reference sequence). The CDR3 runs to 12 residues. Trimming cost V 5 bases and J 4 bases, with 6 bases left between them. The CDR3 DNA follows: TGTGCCAGCAGCGGACAGGGAAACACCATATATTTT. This gives the protein CASSGQGNTIYF.

V gene TRBV29-1 combines with J gene TRBJ2-1; D call uncertain. V shed 3 bases and J shed 4 bases, with 4 bases lying between them. Germline lookup yields CDR1 SQVTM and CDR2 ANQGSEA. The CDR3 length is 11 residues. The CDR3 loop reads CSVDQYNEQFF. DNA for the CDR3: TGCAGCGTTGACCAGTACAATGAGCAGTTCTTC.

The chain couples TRBV30 to TRBJ1-5; D not certain. Looked up from germline, CDR1 is GTSNPN and CDR2 is SVGIG (reference sequence). This CDR3 comprises 13 residues. Trimming removed 2 bases from V and 4 bases from J, with 9 bases in between. The CDR3 DNA reads as TGTGCCTGGAGTACACAGCCGAATCAGCCCCAGCATTTT. Amino acid sequence: CAWSTQPNQPQHF.

This clonotype was observed once. The chain carries TRBV20-1 and TRBJ2-1, with a tentative D call TRBD2 (5 bases). The V gene's germline CDR1 is DFQATT and CDR2 SNEGSKA (reference sequence). The CDR3 is 14 amino acids. V lost 3 bases and J lost 0, with 9 bases in between. In DNA, the CDR3 is TGCAGTGCTAGGGACTTCAGCTCCTACAATGAGCAGTTCTTC. Translated, it gives CSARDFSSYNEQFF.

This chain connects TRBV18 to TRBJ2-5; no clear D. CDR1 KGHSH and CDR2 LQKENI come from the germline V gene. The CDR3 has 15 amino acids. Trimming took off 0 bases at V and 2 bases at J, with 10 bases between the two ends. Written as DNA, the CDR3 is TGTGCCAGCTCACCACCGGTAGCAGTTCAAGAGACCCAGTACTTC. This sequence encodes CASSPPVAVQETQYF. Combining the CDR3 with reference TRBV18 and TRBJ2-5 gives the whole variable domain NAGVMQNPRHLVRRRGQEARLRCSPMKGHSHVYWYRQLPEEGLKFMVYLQKENIIDESGMPKERFSAEFPKEGPSILRIQQVVRGDSAAYFCASSPPVAVQETQYFGPGTRLLVL.

The V call is TRBV7-9, the J call TRBJ1-3; D gene ambiguous. The CDR3 contains 14 residues. Trimming removed 4 bases at V and 5 bases at J, with 12 bases between. Germline loops: CDR1 SEHNR, CDR2 FQNEAQ (reference sequence). Here the CDR3 DNA reads TGTGCCAGCAGCTGGGAAGTAGCAAGAAACACCATATATTTT. Translated, it gives CASSWEVARNTIYF.

The gene calls are TRBV29-1 and TRBJ2-3; D may match TRBD1 or TRBD2 (5 bases each). CDR1 is SQVTM and CDR2 is ANQGSEA in the germline V gene. The CDR3 loop spans 12 amino acids. V lost 6 bases and J 0 bases, leaving 7 bases between the germline ends. The CDR3 sequence is CSVGDSTDTQYF. CDR3 in DNA: TGCAGCGTGGGGGACAGCACAGATACGCAGTATTTT.

The V gene is TRBV5-6, the J gene TRBJ1-1; 7 nucleotides match TRBD1. This CDR3 region has 12 residues. Unmatched junction bases numbered 8, after V lost 4 bases and J lost 11 bases. Per the germline V gene, CDR1 is SGHDT and CDR2 is YYEEEE. CDR3 nucleotide sequence: TGTGCCAGCAGCCCTGAGGGCAGGGGGGCTTTCTTT. The encoded protein is CASSPEGRGAFF.